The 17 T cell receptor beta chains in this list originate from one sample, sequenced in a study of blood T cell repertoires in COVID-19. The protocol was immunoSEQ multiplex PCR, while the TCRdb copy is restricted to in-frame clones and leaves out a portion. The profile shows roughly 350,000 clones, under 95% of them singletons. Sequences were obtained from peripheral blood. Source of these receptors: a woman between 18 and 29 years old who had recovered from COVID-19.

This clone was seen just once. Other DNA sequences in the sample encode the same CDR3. The CDR3 sequence is CAWSVRGNYGYTF. DNA for the CDR3: TGTGCCTGGAGTGTGCGGGGGAACTATGGCTACACCTTC. The chain carries TRBV30 and TRBJ1-2; the D gene is possibly TRBD1 (5 bases). The germline V and J ends were trimmed by 0 bases and 2 bases, with 7 bases remaining between them. Looked up from germline, CDR1 is GTSNPN and CDR2 is SVGIG (reference sequence). This CDR3 is built from 13 residues.

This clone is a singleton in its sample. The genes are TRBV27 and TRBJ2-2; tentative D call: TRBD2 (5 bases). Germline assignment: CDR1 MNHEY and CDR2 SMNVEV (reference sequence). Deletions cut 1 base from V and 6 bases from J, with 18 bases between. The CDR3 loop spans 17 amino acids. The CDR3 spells CASSLLVVGVGPGELFF. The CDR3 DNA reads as TGTGCCAGCAGTTTATTAGTAGTGGGAGTTGGACCCGGGGAGCTGTTTTTT.

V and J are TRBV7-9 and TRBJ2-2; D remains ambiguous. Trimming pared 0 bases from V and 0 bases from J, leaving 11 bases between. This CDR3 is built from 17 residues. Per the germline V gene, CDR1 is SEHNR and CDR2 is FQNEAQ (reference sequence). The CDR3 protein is CASSLAQTGANTGELFF. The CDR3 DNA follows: TGTGCCAGCAGCTTAGCGCAAACGGGTGCGAACACCGGGGAGCTGTTTTTT. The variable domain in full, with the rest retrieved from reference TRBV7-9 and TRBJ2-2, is DTGVSQNPRHKITKRGQNVTFRCDPISEHNRLYWYRQTLGQGPEFLTYFQNEAQLEKSRLLSDRFSAERPKGSFSTLEIQRTEQGDSAMYLCASSLAQTGANTGELFFGEGSRLTVL.

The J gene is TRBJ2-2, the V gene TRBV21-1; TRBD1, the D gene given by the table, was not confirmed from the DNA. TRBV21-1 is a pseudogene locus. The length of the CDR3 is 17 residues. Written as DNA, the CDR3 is TGTGCCAGCAGCAAAGTGTCGAGAACAGGGATTGCCGGGGAGCTGTTTTTT. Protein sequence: CASSKVSRTGIAGELFF.

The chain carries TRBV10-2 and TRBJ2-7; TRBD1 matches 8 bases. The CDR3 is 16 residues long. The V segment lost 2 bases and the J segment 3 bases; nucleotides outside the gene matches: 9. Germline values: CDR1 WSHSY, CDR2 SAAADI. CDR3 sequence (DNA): TGCGCCAGCAGTGAGGCCCCGGACAGGGCTAGCTACGAGCAGTACGTC. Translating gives CASSEAPDRASYEQYV.

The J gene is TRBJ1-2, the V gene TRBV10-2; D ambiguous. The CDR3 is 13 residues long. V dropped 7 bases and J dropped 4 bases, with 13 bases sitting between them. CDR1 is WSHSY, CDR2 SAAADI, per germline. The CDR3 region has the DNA TGCGCCAGCACTAACCAAGGAGGCTATGGCTACACCTTC. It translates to CASTNQGGYGYTF.

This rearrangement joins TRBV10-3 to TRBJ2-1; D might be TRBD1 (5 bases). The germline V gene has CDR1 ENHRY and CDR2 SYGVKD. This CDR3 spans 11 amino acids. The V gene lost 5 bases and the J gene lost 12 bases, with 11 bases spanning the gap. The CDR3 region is CAISNRTRQFF. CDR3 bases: TGTGCCATCAGTAACAGGACCAGGCAGTTCTTC.

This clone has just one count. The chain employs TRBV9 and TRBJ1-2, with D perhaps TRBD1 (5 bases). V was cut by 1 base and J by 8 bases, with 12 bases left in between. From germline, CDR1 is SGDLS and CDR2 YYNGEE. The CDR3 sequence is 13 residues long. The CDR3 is CASSVMPQGGYTF. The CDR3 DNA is TGTGCCAGCAGCGTAATGCCCCAGGGCGGCTACACCTTC. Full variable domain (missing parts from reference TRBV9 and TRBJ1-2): DSGVTQTPKHLITATGQRVTLRCSPRSGDLSVYWYQQSLDQGLQFLIQYYNGEERAKGNILERFSAQQFPDLHSELNLSSLELGDSALYFCASSVMPQGGYTFGSGTRLTVV.

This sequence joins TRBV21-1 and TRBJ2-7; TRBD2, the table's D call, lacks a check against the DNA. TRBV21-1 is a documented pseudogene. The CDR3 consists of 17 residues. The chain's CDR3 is CASRSQRLAENLYEQYV. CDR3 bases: TGTGCCAGCAGAAGTCAACGACTAGCGGAAAACCTTTACGAGCAGTACGTC.

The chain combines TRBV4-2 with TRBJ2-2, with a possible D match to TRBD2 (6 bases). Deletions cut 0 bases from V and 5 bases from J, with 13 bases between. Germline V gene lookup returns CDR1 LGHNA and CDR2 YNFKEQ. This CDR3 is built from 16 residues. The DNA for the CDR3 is TGTGCCAGCAGCCAAGAACTAGCCCTAAGTACCGGGGAGCTGTTTTTT. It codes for CASSQELALSTGELFF.

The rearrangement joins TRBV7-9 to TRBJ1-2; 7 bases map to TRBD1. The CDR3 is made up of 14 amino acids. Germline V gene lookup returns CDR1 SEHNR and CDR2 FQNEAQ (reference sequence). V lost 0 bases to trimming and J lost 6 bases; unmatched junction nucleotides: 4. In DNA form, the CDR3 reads TGTGCCAGCAGCTTAGCTGAGGGGGCGAATGGCTACACCTTC. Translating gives CASSLAEGANGYTF.

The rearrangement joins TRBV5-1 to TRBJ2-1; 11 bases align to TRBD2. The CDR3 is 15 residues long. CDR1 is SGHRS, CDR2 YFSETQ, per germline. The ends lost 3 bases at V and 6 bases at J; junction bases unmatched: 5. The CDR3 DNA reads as TGCGCCAGCAGCTCGGGACTAGCGGCCCTCAATGAGCAGTTCTTC. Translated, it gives CASSSGLAALNEQFF.

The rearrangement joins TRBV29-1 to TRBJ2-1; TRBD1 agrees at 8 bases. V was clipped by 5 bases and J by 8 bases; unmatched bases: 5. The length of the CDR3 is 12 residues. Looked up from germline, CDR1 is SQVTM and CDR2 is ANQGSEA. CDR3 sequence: CSVIRTGHEQFF. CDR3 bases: TGCAGCGTTATCCGGACAGGGCATGAGCAGTTCTTC.

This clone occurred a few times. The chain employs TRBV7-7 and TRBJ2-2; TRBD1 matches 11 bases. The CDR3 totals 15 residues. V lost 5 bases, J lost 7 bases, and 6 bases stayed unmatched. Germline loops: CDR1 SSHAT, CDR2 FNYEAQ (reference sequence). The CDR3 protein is CASSPGQGAVGELFF. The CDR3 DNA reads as TGTGCCAGCAGCCCCGGACAGGGGGCGGTCGGGGAGCTGTTTTTT.

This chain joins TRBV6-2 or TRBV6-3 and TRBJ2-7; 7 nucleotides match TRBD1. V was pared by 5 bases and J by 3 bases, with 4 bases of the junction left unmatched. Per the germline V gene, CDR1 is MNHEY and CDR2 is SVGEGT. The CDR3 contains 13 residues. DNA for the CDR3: TGTGCCAGCAGTAGGACAGGCAACTACGAGCAGTACGTC. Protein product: CASSRTGNYEQYV.

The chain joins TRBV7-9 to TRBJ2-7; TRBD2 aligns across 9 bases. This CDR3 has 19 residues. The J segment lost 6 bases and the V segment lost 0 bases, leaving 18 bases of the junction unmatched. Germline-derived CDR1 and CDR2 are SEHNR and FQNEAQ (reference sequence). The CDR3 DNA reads TGTGCCAGCAGCTTAGCGTCTGGTCTGGGGGCTAGCGGGACGGGCGAGCAGTACGTC. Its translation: CASSLASGLGASGTGEQYV.

The CDR3 region has the DNA TGTGCCTGGACCCCTGGCCGAGGGGAGACCCAGTACTTC. This sequence encodes CAWTPGRGETQYF. This chain joins TRBV30 and TRBJ2-5; TRBD2 might be the D (5 bases). Per germline, CDR1 GTSNPN and CDR2 SVGIG (reference sequence). Between the trimmed V and J ends, which lost 4 bases and 5 bases, there was a span of 14 bases. This CDR3 has 13 residues.